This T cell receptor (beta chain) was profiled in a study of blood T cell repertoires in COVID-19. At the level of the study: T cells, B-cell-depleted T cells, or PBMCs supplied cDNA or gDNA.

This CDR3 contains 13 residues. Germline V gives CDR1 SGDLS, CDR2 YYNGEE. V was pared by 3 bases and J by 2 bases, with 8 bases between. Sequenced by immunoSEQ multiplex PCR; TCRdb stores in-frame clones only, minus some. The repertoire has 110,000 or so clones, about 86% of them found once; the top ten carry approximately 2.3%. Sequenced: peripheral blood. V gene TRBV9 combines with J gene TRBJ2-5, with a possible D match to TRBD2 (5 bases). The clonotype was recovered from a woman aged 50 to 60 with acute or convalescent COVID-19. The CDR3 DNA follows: TGTGCCAGCAGCGCGAGCGGTCAAGAGACCCAGTACTTC. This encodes CASSASGQETQYF.